The 7 T cell receptor beta chains in this list originate from one sample, sequenced in a study of T cell clonotyping in hematopoietic cell transplantation. Sample time point: recipient sample about 28 days before transplant, after cytoreduction. Here immunoSEQ multiplex PCR was the method, and the copy in TCRdb shows in-frame clones only, minus some. Among 15,000 to 20,000 clones listed, roughly 80% were seen once. The material sequenced was peripheral blood mononuclear cells, taken before stem cell transplant. The receptors here all came from a man aged 55 to 69 with acute myeloid leukemia. Some clones in this sample may be carry-over from other donors' samples.

This chain uses TRBV27 with TRBJ1-4, with TRBD1 matching 7 bases. This CDR3 is 21 amino acids long. Losses at the gene ends were 3 bases for V and 7 bases for J; bases not matched to a gene: 26. In germline, CDR1 is MNHEY, CDR2 SMNVEV (reference sequence). The CDR3 spells CASSLSTTGLGIGVFREKLFF. In nucleotides, the CDR3 is TGTGCCAGCAGTTTGAGTACGACAGGGCTTGGGATAGGGGTGTTTCGTGAAAAACTGTTTTTT.

The sample holds a few counts of this clone. The V and J genes are TRBV2 and TRBJ2-5, with a possible D match to TRBD2 (5 bases). V was trimmed by 3 bases and J by 5 bases, leaving 16 bases between them. The germline V gene has CDR1 SNHLY and CDR2 FYNNEI. This CDR3 comprises 15 residues. CDR3 nucleotides: TGTGCCAGCAGTGATGAGGGAGTCACAAGGGAGACCCAGTACTTC. Protein: CASSDEGVTRETQYF.

The chain is built from TRBV30 and TRBJ2-2, with 10 bases that match TRBD1. Germline-derived CDR1 and CDR2 are GTSNPN and SVGIG (reference sequence). With V trimmed by 7 bases and J by 4 bases, 6 bases remained unmatched. CDR3 length: 14 residues. The CDR3 DNA is TGTGCCTCCAGACAGGGGGCAAGCACCGGGGAGCTGTTTTTT. Residues: CASRQGASTGELFF. The full variable domain, completed using reference TRBV30 and TRBJ2-2, is SQTIHQWPATLVQPVGSPLSLECTVEGTSNPNLYWYRQAAGRGLQLLFYSVGIGQISSEVPQNLSASRPQDRQFILSSKKLLLSDSGFYLCASRQGASTGELFFGEGSRLTVL.

This chain uses TRBV9 with TRBJ2-2; D is unclear. CDR1 SGDLS and CDR2 YYNGEE come from the germline V gene. The CDR3 is 13 residues long. Trimming cost V 0 bases and J 6 bases, with 6 bases left between them. CDR3 coding DNA: TGTGCCAGCAGCGTAGGCCCGGCCGGGGAGCTGTTTTTT. Translation gives CASSVGPAGELFF.

The J gene is TRBJ2-1, the V gene TRBV5-1, with 8 bases lining up with TRBD1. V lost 5 bases and J lost 6; bases outside the gene matches: 4. CDR3 length: 13 residues. Germline CDR1 and CDR2: SGHRS and YFSETQ. The CDR3 DNA reads TGCGCCAGCAGTCCCACAGGGGGCAATGAGCAGTTCTTC. Translated, it gives CASSPTGGNEQFF.

There are a few counts of this clone. CDR3 amino acids: CASSGSGQQETQYF. CDR3 nucleotides: TGTGCCAGCAGCGGGTCGGGCCAGCAAGAGACCCAGTACTTC. The chain couples TRBV5-4 to TRBJ2-5, with unresolved D. The CDR3 covers 14 residues. Trimming stripped 4 bases from V and 2 bases from J, with 12 bases between. Germline lookup yields CDR1 SGHNT and CDR2 YYREEE (reference sequence).

This clone has only a few counts. The CDR3 loop is CAISGRGVRSTEAFF. The CDR3 coding sequence is TGTGCCATCAGTGGGCGCGGGGTAAGGAGCACTGAAGCTTTCTTT. The genes are TRBV10-3 and TRBJ1-1, with unresolved D. CDR1 and CDR2 from the germline V gene are ENHRY and SYGVKD. V gave up 4 bases and J gave up 4 bases, with 16 bases separating them. The CDR3 runs 15 residues.